This T cell receptor (beta chain) was found in a study of T-cell reconstitution after alpha-beta-depleted transplantation in children (dated by TCRdb to the mid-2010s). Study-level background: The study quantitatively tracked T-cell immune reconstitution after TCRalphabeta/CD19-depleted allogeneic hematopoietic cell transplantation in children using TCR repertoire profiling.

The intended sense of this specimen's treatment or condition label: allogeneic hematopoietic cell transplantation with graft depleted of TCRalphabeta T cells and CD19 B cells. The children who served as transplant recipients had been given grafts of TCRalphabeta/CD19-depleted allogeneic hematopoietic cells. Preparation of the library involved PCR. Sequencing took place on an Illumina HiSeq 2500. To normalize quantification of the TCRbeta repertoire, the TCR libraries were built with molecular barcoding that relied on unique molecular identifiers. TCRdb reprocessing: public reads trimmed at Q25 with fastp, clones called with MiXCR, in-frame beta chains kept. Records with the same CDR3 protein are collapsed into one entry carrying the most frequent genes and DNA. This sample lists about 980,000 distinct CDR3 sequences; about 30% were detected once. The leading ten clones occupy over 25% of the sample.

This clonotype was counted between two and nine times. The antigen it binds to is not known. No base-level quality is on record; no much larger clone is a single base apart. From the cysteine up to the phenylalanine, the CDR3 has a length of 15 residues. The entry retains the CDR3 DNA only, 45 bases that are in frame from base 1. The trim is 7 bases for V and 7 bases for J, with a gap of 17 bases between the germline ends. The germline V gene supplies CDR1 MGHDK and CDR2 SYGVNS. Beyond this particular receptor, the publication reports: Hyperexpanded clone frequencies declined over subsequent months; after one year, T-cell counts and TCRbeta diversity were mostly attributed to newly produced T cells. About two months after transplant, the apparently early recovery of alphabetaT-cell counts reportedly depended on just several hundred clones that had expanded rapidly and came from non-depleted graft cells. In some patients, the high TCRbeta diversity seen at day 60 was put down to recipient T cells and intrathymic progenitors that had survived conditioning.

This clonotype was obtained from a boy under two years old who had a stem cell transplant for SCID, so the T cells may come from the graft donor. The rearrangement combines TRBV25-1 with TRBJ1-6, with TRBD1 as a weak D call on 5 bases. This sample comprised PBMCs, mostly from graft donor cells, obtained 360 days after TCRalphabeta/CD19-depleted stem cell transplant. The nucleotides are TGTGCCAGCACCGCAAAGGGACCTCGAAATTCACCCCTCCACTTT. This sequence encodes CASTAKGPRNSPLHF.